This T cell receptor (beta chain) originates from a study of Graves' ophthalmopathy and Graves' hyperthyroidism (dated by TCRdb to 2016 to 2019). For the wider study: Hyperthyroidism was considered stable if no progression to ophthalmopathy occurred within 18 months of follow-up. In total, 120 to 150 blood samples were TCR-sequenced: approximately 42 ophthalmopathy, over 70 hyperthyroidism and approximately 17 hyperthyroidism-to-ophthalmopathy patients. Following sampling, methimazole starting at 30 mg daily was administered to hyperthyroidism patients, and high-dose intravenous methylprednisolone was administered to ophthalmopathy patients. TCR beta repertoire signatures were used to distinguish Graves' ophthalmopathy from Graves' hyperthyroidism and to predict progression to ophthalmopathy. A discovery set of 90 to 100 patients (43 ophthalmopathy, 55 to 60 stable hyperthyroidism) was enrolled to explore V-J signatures distinguishing ophthalmopathy from hyperthyroidism. In five or six hyperthyroidism patients, the T-cell repertoire of thyroid tissue was compared with the T-cell repertoire of blood. The independent validation cohort included about 19 hyperthyroidism patients plus 17 patients who later progressed from hyperthyroidism to ophthalmopathy. Summary of the overall study and its limitations: Ophthalmopathy was separated from stable hyperthyroidism by the 13-signature model with 85% to 90% sensitivity and less than 82% specificity in cross-validation and with 80%/75% in the test set. In validation, the model predicted ophthalmopathy progression with nearly 71% sensitivity and about 73% specificity; some 13 predicted patients were CT-confirmed with GO in a median of 6.5 months. Most expanded thyroid clonotypes with a frequency above 0.001 also appeared in blood, which suggests that blood repertoires may reflect the immune response in the thyroid. No statistical method was used to set the sample size in advance, and the investigators knew which group each participant was assigned to.

Patients with hyperthyroidism were aged 18 to 65 years, had been newly diagnosed, and had a disease duration of less than 2 months. Patients with other autoimmune diseases, uncontrolled infections, pregnancy or lactation were excluded from the study. Diagnosis relied on clinical symptoms, serum thyroxine, TRAb, thyroid ultrasound and orbital computed tomography. Trizol reagent was used to extract the total RNA, and its quality was then checked on an Agilent 2100 Bioanalyzer. CDR3 length: 14 amino acids, cysteine to phenylalanine. The entry retains the CDR3 DNA only, 42 bases that are in frame from base 1. V is shortened by 2 bases, J by 1 base, and the region joining them spans 8 bases. The germline V gene specifies MDHEN as CDR1 and SYDVKM as CDR2. For repertoire sequencing, TCR beta CDR3 regions were amplified from RNA transcripts. A first-round RT-PCR used HTBI primers with the Qiagen OneStep RT-PCR kit, followed by a second-round multiplex PCR, size selection and purification. Libraries were sequenced paired-end with 100 bp reads on an Illumina HiSeq2000. Concerning the study's data processing: SOAPnuke was used to process the reads, throwing out any read that had adapters, had uncalled bases, had a mean Phred below 15, or lacked an exact constant-primer or identifier match. COPE v1.2.5 was used to merge high-quality paired reads. Clonotypes were defined as unique nucleotide sequences and were aligned to IMGT TRB V, D and J references using MiTCR v1.1. The analysis was limited to V-J combinations with a frequency above 0.0001, which together covered roughly 99% of the repertoires. For each V-J combination, a TCR clonal expansion and chaos score was defined as the ratio of F50 clonal expansion to chaos observed in the TCRdist matrix. Welch's t-statistics and random forest were used to reduce the features to roughly 14 V-J combinations, which were then used as input to a naive Bayes classifier. The Morisita-Horn index was used to measure how similar the thyroid and blood repertoires were. TCRdb handled the public reads itself, with Q25 trimming in fastp and clone calling in MiXCR, and kept productive beta chains. Under each unique CDR3 protein, matching rows form one entry showing the most common genes and DNA. TCRdb's processing, not the authors', yielded these V and J calls. The sample table contains around 1,200,000 distinct CDR3 sequences; only one count was recorded for about 35% of them. The ten largest clonotypes hold around 10% of the sample.

This clonotype appeared a few times. Its recognized antigen is unknown. It has no much larger one-base neighbor in the sample; base qualities were not kept. The rearranged segments are TRBV28 and TRBJ2-5, with no D gene named confidently. The TCR sequence derives from an adult man with Graves' hyperthyroidism. The sample consisted of peripheral blood or thyroid tissue (not recorded which). Here is the DNA: TGTGCCAGCAGTTTAGGGGTTGGCCAAGAGACCCAGTACTTC. It translates to CASSLGVGQETQYF.